Below, 20 T cell receptor beta chains from the same sample are listed, as sequenced in a study of blood T cells in healthy people across ages. A J-beta primer mix and a sample-barcoded 5' primer were used in a second PCR of roughly 6 to 11 cycles. TCRdb reprocessed the 5' RACE reads via MiXCR and lists one record per CDR3 protein. This table has around 1,700,000 distinct CDR3 sequences, under 30% appearing once. Sequenced: blood. Every receptor here comes from a woman in her 30s in good health.

The sample holds one count of this clonotype. A read error may be the cause here, since a much bigger clone is one base away. The rearrangement joins TRBV5-1 to TRBJ2-7; TRBD1 matches 11 bases. CDR1 is SGHRS, CDR2 YFSETQ, per germline. The CDR3 is 15 residues long. The trim removed 4 bases at V and 5 bases at J, leaving 8 bases unmatched. The CDR3 loop is CASSAGQGGRNEQYF. The CDR3 DNA sequence: TGCGCCAGCAGCGCGGGACAGGGGGGCCGCAACGAGCAGTACTTC.

This clonotype was found a few times. The rearrangement uses TRBV7-2 and TRBJ1-4; D not certain. The V gene's germline CDR1 is SGHTA and CDR2 FQGNSA. The ends were cut back, 1 base at V and 4 bases at J, with 7 bases in the middle. The CDR3 runs 14 residues. The CDR3 DNA follows: TGTGCCAGCAGCTTAGGGGCGGGTAATGAAAAACTGTTTTTT. Amino acids: CASSLGAGNEKLFF.

This clonotype was seen a handful of times. V usage is TRBV2 and J usage is TRBJ1-5, with 9 bases aligning to TRBD1. Germline lookup yields CDR1 SNHLY and CDR2 FYNNEI. V was pared by 2 bases and J by 4 bases, with 6 bases of the junction left unmatched. This CDR3 has 16 amino acids. CDR3 sequence: CASSERGQGWNQPQHF. DNA for the CDR3: TGTGCCAGCAGTGAACGGGGACAGGGATGGAATCAGCCCCAGCATTTT.

Only a few counts were recorded for this clonotype. This may stem from a read error, because a much larger clone lies one nucleotide away. The V call is TRBV7-9, the J call TRBJ2-1; 8 nucleotides line up with TRBD1. Germline loops: CDR1 SEHNR, CDR2 FQNEAQ (reference sequence). There are 14 residues in the CDR3. The J segment lost 4 bases and the V segment lost 4 bases, leaving 3 bases of the junction unmatched. CDR3 loop: CASSSRTGYNEQFF. CDR3 nucleotides: TGTGCCAGCAGCTCCCGGACAGGGTACAATGAGCAGTTCTTC. The full variable domain, rest sourced from reference TRBV7-9 and TRBJ2-1, is DTGVSQNPRHKITKRGQNVTFRCDPISEHNRLYWYRQTLGQGPEFLTYFQNEAQLEKSRLLSDRFSAERPKGSFSTLEIQRTEQGDSAMYLCASSSRTGYNEQFFGPGTRLTVL.

The rearrangement uses TRBV20-1 and TRBJ1-2, with 10 bases aligning to TRBD1. The V gene's germline CDR1 is DFQATT and CDR2 SNEGSKA (reference sequence). The CDR3 runs 12 residues. V shed 8 bases and J 8 bases; nucleotides not matched to a gene: 8. The CDR3, as DNA: TGCAGTTCGGACAGGGGGGAGGGGGGCTACACCTTC. Translated, it gives CSSDRGEGGYTF.

In regard to this clonotype: One end of the junction fails to match germline, which may point to a read error. The chain combines TRBV5-1 with TRBJ2-2; D is perhaps TRBD1 or TRBD2 (6 bases each). Germline lookup yields CDR1 SGHRS and CDR2 YFSETQ. The CDR3 is 15 amino acids. In DNA form, the CDR3 reads TGCACCAGCAGGCGGGACATAACTACGATCGGGGAGCTGTTTTTT. Residues: CTSRRDITTIGELFF.

V gene TRBV7-7 combines with J gene TRBJ2-7; the match to TRBD1 covers 8 bases. Germline-derived CDR1 and CDR2 are SSHAT and FNYEAQ (reference sequence). V lost 5 bases, J lost 5 bases, and 8 bases stayed unmatched. The CDR3 has 14 amino acids. CDR3 loop: CASSPNRGSHEQYF. The CDR3 DNA sequence: TGTGCCAGCAGCCCGAACAGGGGGTCCCACGAGCAGTACTTC.

The chain has TRBV29-1 and TRBJ1-1; D not certain. V lost 8 bases and J 3 bases, leaving 16 bases between the germline ends. Germline V gene sequence: CDR1 SQVTM, CDR2 ANQGSEA. The CDR3 loop spans 13 amino acids. The CDR3 here is CSIASAGYTEAFF. DNA for the CDR3: TGCAGCATTGCATCTGCGGGATACACTGAAGCTTTCTTT.

This clonotype was seen a handful of times. The rearrangement links TRBV3-1 to TRBJ2-6; tentative D call: TRBD1 (6 bases). The germline CDR1 and CDR2 sequences are LGHDT and YNNKEL (reference sequence). V gave up 1 base and J gave up 4 bases, with 14 bases separating them. The CDR3 length is 17 residues. Written as DNA, the CDR3 is TGTGCCAGCAGCCAAGGGGTAAGGACAGCCGGGGCCAACGTCCTGACTTTC. Residues: CASSQGVRTAGANVLTF.

This clonotype was seen at least ten times. The chain joins TRBV20-1 to TRBJ2-1; 9 nucleotides line up with TRBD2. This CDR3 is built from 13 residues. CDR1 is DFQATT and CDR2 is SNEGSKA in the germline V gene (reference sequence). V lost 6 bases and J lost 2; bases outside the gene matches: 2. CDR3 DNA: TGCAGTGCCATAGCGGGGGCCTACAATGAGCAGTTCTTC. This gives the protein CSAIAGAYNEQFF.

This chain connects TRBV7-6 to TRBJ2-3; the D gene is possibly TRBD2 (6 bases). Between the trimmed V and J ends, which lost 5 bases and 0 bases, there was a span of 15 bases. The CDR3 sequence is 16 residues long. The germline gives CDR1 SGHVS, CDR2 FNYEAQ. The CDR3 nucleotides are TGTGCCAGCAGCCACCCCCAGGCGGGGAGCACAGATACGCAGTATTTT. Protein: CASSHPQAGSTDTQYF.

The sample holds one count of this clonotype. The chain joins TRBV18 to TRBJ1-1, with D perhaps matching TRBD1 (5 bases). This CDR3 is built from 15 residues. Trimming shortened V by 0 bases and J by 6 bases, and 14 bases separated the two germline ends. CDR1 and CDR2 (germline): KGHSH, LQKENI. Here the CDR3 reads CASSPPRAKDAEAFF. DNA of the CDR3: TGTGCCAGCTCACCACCCAGGGCGAAGGACGCTGAAGCTTTCTTT.

Comment on this clonotype: This may stem from a read error, because a much larger clone lies one nucleotide away. CDR3 coding DNA: TGTGCCAGCAGCGACACAAGGGGTCTGGAGACCCAGTACTTC. Translation gives CASSDTRGLETQYF. This chain connects TRBV7-2 to TRBJ2-5; D perhaps matches TRBD1 (5 bases). The CDR3 length is 14 residues. Per germline, CDR1 SGHTA and CDR2 FQGNSA. Trimming pared 5 bases from V and 5 bases from J, leaving 15 bases between.

This chain links TRBV7-9 with TRBJ2-7; no definite D call. The V end lost 3 bases, the J end lost 10 bases, and 13 bases lay between the germline ends. Germline loops: CDR1 SEHNR, CDR2 FQNEAQ (reference sequence). This CDR3 is 12 amino acids long. The DNA for the CDR3 is TGTGCCAGCAGCTTTGGGCAGGAGCTCCAGTACTTC. This sequence encodes CASSFGQELQYF. The variable domain in full, completed from reference TRBV7-9 and TRBJ2-7, reads DTGVSQNPRHKITKRGQNVTFRCDPISEHNRLYWYRQTLGQGPEFLTYFQNEAQLEKSRLLSDRFSAERPKGSFSTLEIQRTEQGDSAMYLCASSFGQELQYFGPGTRLTVT.

The rearrangement joins TRBV12-3 or TRBV12-4 to TRBJ1-5; 8 bases line up with TRBD1. The CDR3 covers 16 residues. J lost 0 bases, V lost 6 bases, and 7 bases had no gene match. The CDR3 nucleotides are TGTGCCAGCAGGCCCGGGACAGGATATAGCAATCAGCCCCAGCATTTT. Translating gives CASRPGTGYSNQPQHF.

The chain links TRBV11-1 to TRBJ2-7, with D perhaps TRBD1 or TRBD2 (5 bases each). The ends were cut back, 3 bases at V and 5 bases at J, with 11 bases in the middle. Germline-derived CDR1 and CDR2 are SGHAT and FQDESV (reference sequence). The CDR3 has 13 amino acids. For the CDR3, the DNA is TGTGCCAGCAGCTTCGGGACGGCAAACGAGCAGTACTTC. It translates to CASSFGTANEQYF.

The J gene is TRBJ2-1, the V gene TRBV7-2; the match to TRBD2 covers 9 bases. Per germline, CDR1 SGHTA and CDR2 FQGNSA. J was trimmed by 6 bases and V by 1 base; bases with no gene match: 13. The CDR3 totals 18 residues. The CDR3 loop reads CASSLGRLGGGAVNEQFF. The CDR3, as DNA: TGTGCCAGCAGCTTAGGACGGCTTGGCGGGGGGGCCGTCAATGAGCAGTTCTTC.

This clonotype was seen many times. One end of the junction is discordant with germline, which a read error may explain. The chain uses TRBV12-3 or TRBV12-4 and TRBJ2-7, with D uncertain. This CDR3 is built from 14 residues. CDR3 bases: TGTGCCAGCAGTTTAGGCCGGGCCTCCTCCGAGCAGTACTTC. It yields the protein CASSLGRASSEQYF.

This clonotype was seen a handful of times. The chain uses TRBV11-2 and TRBJ2-4; D possibly corresponds to TRBD1 (5 bases). Per the germline V gene, CDR1 is SGHAT and CDR2 is FQNNGV. The CDR3 loop spans 15 amino acids. Trimming removed 6 bases at V and 6 bases at J, with 18 bases between. The CDR3 loop is CASSISRVSGNIQYF. The CDR3 DNA follows: TGTGCCAGCAGTATATCCAGGGTTTCCGGAAACATTCAGTACTTC.

The CDR3 spells CASSLATGVSGANVLTF. CDR3 sequence (DNA): TGCGCCAGCAGCTTGGCAACAGGGGTATCTGGGGCCAACGTCCTGACTTTC. V is TRBV5-1 and J is TRBJ2-6, with 7 bases identical to TRBD1. The ends lost 0 bases at V and 1 base at J; junction bases unmatched: 4. The germline V gene has CDR1 SGHRS and CDR2 YFSETQ. The length of the CDR3 is 17 residues.